Each of the 27 T cell receptor beta chains below was sequenced from the same sample in a study of blood T cell repertoires in COVID-19. This table comes from immunoSEQ multiplex PCR, and its TCRdb copy is limited to in-frame clones, with some not included. The sample gives about 150,000 clones, 65% to 80% of which show up once; 4.2% is in the top ten. Sequenced material: peripheral blood. These receptors were obtained from a man between 60 and 75 years old with acute or convalescent COVID-19.

V usage is TRBV3-1 (or the pseudogene TRBV3-2) and J usage is TRBJ1-2, with 7 nucleotides matching TRBD1. After removal of 4 bases from V and 4 bases from J, the junction contained 6 bases not matched to a gene. The CDR3 runs to 14 residues. Germline V gives CDR1 LGHDT, CDR2 YNNKEL (reference sequence). The CDR3 nucleotides are TGTGCCAGCAGCCCAACGACAGGGACCTATGGCTACACCTTC. This sequence encodes CASSPTTGTYGYTF.

This clone has a handful of counts. The chain employs TRBV7-9 and TRBJ2-3, with D unclear. CDR1 and CDR2 from the germline V gene are SEHNR and FQNEAQ (reference sequence). Trimming stripped 6 bases from V and 5 bases from J, with 9 bases between. The CDR3 covers 12 residues. CDR3 coding DNA: TGTGCCAGCAGAGGCGGTTTAGATACGCAGTATTTT. Its protein product is CASRGGLDTQYF. The whole variable domain, remainder taken from reference TRBV7-9 and TRBJ2-3, is DTGVSQNPRHKITKRGQNVTFRCDPISEHNRLYWYRQTLGQGPEFLTYFQNEAQLEKSRLLSDRFSAERPKGSFSTLEIQRTEQGDSAMYLCASRGGLDTQYFGPGTRLTVL.

This clone appeared a few times. This chain joins TRBV7-9 and TRBJ2-5; TRBD1 is a possible D gene (5 bases). Germline V lookup: CDR1 SEHNR, CDR2 FQNEAQ (reference sequence). The CDR3 is made up of 16 amino acids. V lost 2 bases and J 0 bases, leaving 13 bases between the germline ends. The CDR3 loop reads CASSLLLGADQETQYF. The CDR3 region has the DNA TGTGCCAGCAGCTTATTATTAGGGGCGGACCAAGAGACCCAGTACTTC.

The chain carries TRBV24-1 and TRBJ2-2; maybe TRBD1 (6 bases). V was cut by 0 bases and J by 5 bases, with 9 bases left in between. The V gene's germline CDR1 is KGHDR and CDR2 SFDVKD. This CDR3 is 15 amino acids long. CDR3 loop: CATSDLKRGTGELFF. DNA of the CDR3: TGTGCCACCAGTGATTTGAAAAGGGGGACCGGGGAGCTGTTTTTT.

The chain recombines TRBV3-1 (or the pseudogene TRBV3-2) with TRBJ1-4, with a possible D match to TRBD1 (6 bases). Germline loops: CDR1 LGHDT, CDR2 YNNKEL (reference sequence). With 8 bases removed from V and 3 bases from J, the gap between germline ends came to 13 bases. CDR3 size: 14 residues. The chain's CDR3 is CASQGHGANEKLFF. The CDR3 DNA is TGTGCCAGCCAGGGACATGGTGCTAATGAAAAACTGTTTTTT.

The chain employs TRBV9 and TRBJ2-5; possibly TRBD2 for D (5 bases). CDR1 and CDR2 from the germline V gene are SGDLS and YYNGEE. This CDR3 is built from 15 residues. V lost 0 bases to trimming and J lost 4 bases, with 13 bases between them. The CDR3 DNA is TGTGCCAGCAGCGTAGCCCCTAGCTATGGAGAGACCCAGTACTTC. This encodes CASSVAPSYGETQYF. Full variable domain (missing parts from reference TRBV9 and TRBJ2-5): DSGVTQTPKHLITATGQRVTLRCSPRSGDLSVYWYQQSLDQGLQFLIQYYNGEERAKGNILERFSAQQFPDLHSELNLSSLELGDSALYFCASSVAPSYGETQYFGPGTRLLVL.

The chain recombines TRBV6-5 with TRBJ2-4, with a tentative D call TRBD2 (7 bases). The CDR3 spans 14 residues. V lost 6 bases and J 12 bases, leaving 21 bases between the germline ends. From germline, CDR1 is MNHEY and CDR2 SVGAGI. The DNA of the CDR3 is TGTGCCAGCAGGAGGGGGGGAGGGCTGAGGGATCAGTACTTC. Its protein is CASRRGGGLRDQYF.

This clone was observed a handful of times. Other nucleotide sequences in the sample specify the same CDR3. V and J are TRBV28 and TRBJ1-1; D remains ambiguous. The CDR3 consists of 12 residues. Germline V gives CDR1 MDHEN, CDR2 SYDVKM. V was shortened by 1 base and J by 5 bases, with 5 bases between the two germline ends. CDR3 residues: CASSLSRTEAFF. The CDR3 coding sequence is TGTGCCAGCAGTTTATCCCGTACTGAAGCTTTCTTT.

Only a few counts were recorded for this clone. The rearrangement uses TRBV6-5 and TRBJ2-5, with D possibly matching TRBD2 (5 bases). V was pared by 9 bases and J by 5 bases, with 22 bases between. This CDR3 region has 15 residues. CDR1 and CDR2 from the germline V gene are MNHEY and SVGAGI. The CDR3 protein is CASLSRAVGWETQYF. CDR3 nucleotides: TGTGCCAGTTTATCGAGGGCAGTGGGTTGGGAGACCCAGTACTTC.

This chain connects TRBV28 to TRBJ2-7; the match to TRBD2 covers 7 bases. Per the germline V gene, CDR1 is MDHEN and CDR2 is SYDVKM. This CDR3 region has 16 residues. V dropped 5 bases and J dropped 2; count of bases not matched to a gene: 12. The DNA of the CDR3 is TGTGCCAGCAGTGCCGTTATCTGGCGGGGGACCTACGAGCAGTACTTC. The encoded protein is CASSAVIWRGTYEQYF.

CDR3 protein: CASKNLRQYAPLHF. For the CDR3, the DNA is TGTGCCAGCAAAAATCTCCGACAGTACGCACCCCTCCACTTT. The rearrangement joins TRBV2 to TRBJ1-6; tentative D call: TRBD1 (5 bases). V lost 7 bases and J lost 11, with 18 bases in between. Germline V gives CDR1 SNHLY, CDR2 FYNNEI. CDR3 length: 14 residues.

The sample holds a few counts of this clone. Different DNA sequences within this sample yield the same CDR3. This chain joins TRBV19 and TRBJ1-5, with D perhaps TRBD1 (6 bases). This CDR3 is built from 14 residues. The germline V gene encodes CDR1 LNHDA and CDR2 SQIVND (reference sequence). The ends were cut back, 3 bases at V and 1 base at J, with 7 bases in the middle. CDR3 in amino acids: CASSITGSNQPQHF. CDR3 nucleotide sequence: TGTGCCAGTAGTATCACAGGGAGCAATCAGCCCCAGCATTTT.

This chain joins TRBV7-9 and TRBJ2-5; 8 positions agree with TRBD1. CDR1 is SEHNR and CDR2 is FQNEAQ in the germline V gene (reference sequence). Losses at the gene ends were 5 bases for V and 4 bases for J; bases not matched to a gene: 3. This CDR3 is built from 13 residues. CDR3: CASSQTGAETQYF. Written as DNA, the CDR3 is TGTGCCAGCAGCCAGACAGGGGCAGAGACCCAGTACTTC.

The chain is built from TRBV5-1 and TRBJ2-1, with a weak D call TRBD1 (6 bases). The V end lost 0 bases, the J end lost 8 bases, and 12 bases lay between the germline ends. This CDR3 comprises 14 residues. Germline CDR1 and CDR2: SGHRS and YFSETQ. The CDR3: CASSLATGHHEQFF. CDR3 bases: TGCGCCAGCAGCTTGGCAACAGGGCACCATGAGCAGTTCTTC.

The chain is built from TRBV19 and TRBJ1-5; no clear D gene. V dropped 1 base and J dropped 5 bases, with 6 bases sitting between them. CDR3 length: 13 amino acids. Germline-derived CDR1 and CDR2 are LNHDA and SQIVND (reference sequence). CDR3 loop: CASSIVADQPQHF. The DNA of the CDR3 is TGTGCCAGTAGTATAGTGGCGGATCAGCCCCAGCATTTT.

The CDR3 reads CASSVDRGYTGELFF. The CDR3 DNA is TGTGCCAGTAGTGTGGACAGGGGGTATACCGGGGAGCTGTTTTTT. This chain connects TRBV19 to TRBJ2-2, with 10 bases matching TRBD1. Germline CDR1 and CDR2: LNHDA and SQIVND (reference sequence). With 5 bases clipped from V and 5 bases from J, the junction kept 5 bases outside the gene matches. The CDR3 extends over 15 amino acids.

This clone was seen a single time. This chain links TRBV5-6 with TRBJ2-7; 10 positions agree with TRBD2. Germline V lookup: CDR1 SGHDT, CDR2 YYEEEE. With V trimmed by 4 bases and J by 7 bases, 14 bases remained unmatched. This CDR3 region has 16 residues. DNA for the CDR3: TGTGCCAGCAGCCGAACCCCAGGACTAGCGGTCGGTGAGCAGTACTTC. The encoded protein is CASSRTPGLAVGEQYF.

The chain carries TRBV7-3 and TRBJ2-3, with 8 bases identical to TRBD2. This CDR3 region has 15 residues. From germline, CDR1 is SGHTA and CDR2 FQGTGA. Unmatched junction bases numbered 3, after V lost 4 bases and J lost 0 bases. The CDR3: CASSSTSDSTDTQYF. The DNA of the CDR3 is TGTGCCAGCAGCTCGACTAGCGACAGCACAGATACGCAGTATTTT.

The gene calls are TRBV18 and TRBJ2-2; a weak D match, TRBD1 (6 bases). V dropped 10 bases and J dropped 4 bases, with 19 bases sitting between them. Germline lookup yields CDR1 KGHSH and CDR2 LQKENI. CDR3 length: 15 amino acids. CDR3 nucleotides: TGTGCCACCACAGGGAACATGGGGAGCACCGGGGAGCTGTTTTTT. It yields the protein CATTGNMGSTGELFF.

The chain links TRBV5-1 to TRBJ1-1; 9 bases match TRBD1. The V segment lost 5 bases and the J segment 0 bases; nucleotides outside the gene matches: 2. This CDR3 is 14 amino acids long. The germline CDR1 and CDR2 sequences are SGHRS and YFSETQ. The CDR3, as DNA: TGCGCCAGCAGGAGGACAGGGGTGAACACTGAAGCTTTCTTT. It encodes CASRRTGVNTEAFF.

V gene TRBV2 combines with J gene TRBJ1-1; TRBD1 might be the D (5 bases). From germline, CDR1 is SNHLY and CDR2 FYNNEI. V was cut by 4 bases and J by 5 bases, with 8 bases left in between. The CDR3 consists of 12 residues. CDR3 nucleotides: TGTGCCAGCAGTGGACGGGGGACTGAAGCTTTCTTT. As protein: CASSGRGTEAFF.

This chain connects TRBV5-1 to TRBJ1-3, with TRBD1 as a possible D gene (5 bases). Germline V CDR1 and CDR2: SGHRS, YFSETQ. V lost 1 base to trimming and J lost 0 bases, with 11 bases between them. The CDR3 is 16 amino acids. For the CDR3, the DNA is TGCGCCAGCAGCTTGACCGGGACTAACTCTGGAAACACCATATATTTT. This sequence encodes CASSLTGTNSGNTIYF.

The chain employs TRBV9 and TRBJ2-5; TRBD2 might be the D (5 bases). CDR3 size: 14 residues. V was shortened by 2 bases and J by 5 bases, with 13 bases between the two germline ends. Per the germline V gene, CDR1 is SGDLS and CDR2 is YYNGEE. The CDR3 loop reads CASSVGRGIETQYF. The CDR3 region has the DNA TGTGCCAGCAGCGTGGGTCGGGGAATTGAGACCCAGTACTTC.

The chain combines TRBV11-2 with TRBJ2-5; perhaps TRBD2 as D (6 bases). The CDR3 length is 16 residues. Germline CDR1 is SGHAT and CDR2 is FQNNGV. Trimming removed 1 base at V and 1 base at J, with 13 bases between. CDR3 nucleotide sequence: TGTGCCAGCAGCTTAGGATATTCTAGCGTCCAAGAGACCCAGTACTTC. This sequence encodes CASSLGYSSVQETQYF.

The V call is TRBV5-5, the J call TRBJ2-5; 8 nucleotides align to TRBD2. The germline V gene has CDR1 SGHKS and CDR2 YYEKEE (reference sequence). V shed 2 bases, J shed 1 base, and the junction held 10 bases outside the gene matches. This CDR3 contains 17 residues. CDR3 sequence (DNA): TGTGCCAGCAGCTTCTGGGTAGGCGGGAGGACCCAAGAGACCCAGTACTTC. Translation: CASSFWVGGRTQETQYF.

V gene TRBV30 combines with J gene TRBJ1-5; the match to TRBD1 covers 8 bases. CDR3 length: 14 amino acids. Trimming removed 0 bases from V and 3 bases from J; junction bases left unmatched: 1. The germline gives CDR1 GTSNPN, CDR2 SVGIG (reference sequence). For the CDR3, the DNA is TGTGCCTGGAGTGTGGGACAGGTCAATCAGCCCCAGCATTTT. Translation: CAWSVGQVNQPQHF.

This rearrangement joins TRBV29-1 to TRBJ2-5, with a possible D match to TRBD1 (5 bases). V lost 5 bases and J 4 bases, leaving 11 bases between the germline ends. This CDR3 spans 12 amino acids. From germline, CDR1 is SQVTM and CDR2 ANQGSEA. CDR3 sequence: CSVRRQGETQYF. Here the CDR3 DNA reads TGCAGCGTTCGCCGGCAGGGAGAGACCCAGTACTTC.